Below, 22 T cell receptor beta chains from the same sample are listed, as sequenced in a study of Ad26.COV2.S vaccination and SARS-CoV-2 variants. The data were produced by immunoSEQ multiplex PCR, yet TCRdb's version contains in-frame clones alone and is incomplete. The sample consists of roughly 180,000 clones, 87% of them appearing once. Sample: peripheral blood, taken after recovery from COVID-19. These receptors all stem from a human donor who had recovered from COVID-19.

The chain uses TRBV9 and TRBJ2-3, with unresolved D. Trimming shortened V by 4 bases and J by 1 base, and 10 bases separated the two germline ends. CDR1 SGDLS and CDR2 YYNGEE come from the germline V gene. The CDR3 length is 14 residues. The CDR3 sequence: CASSLRAGTDTQYF. CDR3 DNA: TGTGCCAGCAGCCTACGGGCCGGCACAGATACGCAGTATTTT.

This clone turned up a few times. V is TRBV6-1 and J is TRBJ2-3, with 7 bases that match TRBD2. Losses at the gene ends were 3 bases for V and 2 bases for J; bases not matched to a gene: 8. This CDR3 spans 16 amino acids. Per the germline V gene, CDR1 is MNHNS and CDR2 is SASEGT. CDR3 sequence (DNA): TGTGCCAGCAGTGAGTTTGGCGGGAGTAACACAGATACGCAGTATTTT. Translated, it gives CASSEFGGSNTDTQYF.

The chain recombines TRBV29-1 with TRBJ1-2; no reliable D call. This CDR3 region has 9 residues. V was trimmed by 6 bases and J by 6 bases, leaving 5 bases between them. Germline CDR1 and CDR2: SQVTM and ANQGSEA. The CDR3 nucleotides are TGCAGCGTCCCCGATGGCTACACCTTC. The encoded protein is CSVPDGYTF.

This chain links TRBV28 with TRBJ1-6, with 9 bases fitting TRBD1. Germline CDR1 reads MDHEN; CDR2 reads SYDVKM. The CDR3 is 14 amino acids. V gave up 6 bases and J gave up 10 bases; unmatched junction bases: 7. CDR3 nucleotide sequence: TGTGCCAGCAGGGGGGACAGGGTGGACTCACCCCTCCACTTT. Translating gives CASRGDRVDSPLHF.

This rearrangement joins TRBV28 to TRBJ2-2; 13 bases fit TRBD2. Trimming at V came to 5 bases and at J to 7 bases, leaving 7 bases not matched to a gene. Germline-derived CDR1 and CDR2 are MDHEN and SYDVKM. This CDR3 spans 16 amino acids. CDR3 bases: TGTGCCAGCAGTCCGCGGACTAGCGGGGGCCACGGGGAGCTGTTTTTT. Translated: CASSPRTSGGHGELFF. The full variable domain, completed using reference TRBV28 and TRBJ2-2, is DVKVTQSSRYLVKRTGEKVFLECVQDMDHENMFWYRQDPGLGLRLIYFSYDVKMKEKGDIPEGYSVSREKKERFSLILESASTNQTSMYLCASSPRTSGGHGELFFGEGSRLTVL.

The CDR3 sequence is CASSLLTGELFF. The CDR3 DNA follows: TGTGCCAGCTCATTGTTGACAGGGGAGCTGTTTTTT. The chain combines TRBV18 with TRBJ2-2; D is uncertain. Deletions cut 5 bases from V and 8 bases from J, with 9 bases between. The CDR3 has 12 residues. CDR1 is KGHSH and CDR2 is LQKENI in the germline V gene.

There are a few counts of this clone. The rearrangement links TRBV6-1 to TRBJ2-5; D possibly corresponds to TRBD2 (5 bases). Germline V gene sequence: CDR1 MNHNS, CDR2 SASEGT. Trimming shortened V by 2 bases and J by 5 bases, and 24 bases separated the two germline ends. There are 18 residues in the CDR3. CDR3 DNA: TGTGCCAGCAGTGAAACTATCTGGGCAGGCTCTAGCTGGGAGACCCAGTACTTC. It translates to CASSETIWAGSSWETQYF.

This clone came up once. This chain links TRBV2 with TRBJ1-1; D unclear. Trimming cost V 6 bases and J 0 bases, with 8 bases left between them. Per germline, CDR1 SNHLY and CDR2 FYNNEI. The CDR3 consists of 13 residues. This CDR3 is CASSNGMNTEAFF. CDR3 DNA sequence: TGTGCCAGCAGCAACGGGATGAACACTGAAGCTTTCTTT.

This chain links TRBV4-1 with TRBJ2-1; D perhaps matches TRBD1 (6 bases). CDR1 MGHRA and CDR2 YSYEKL come from the germline V gene. Trimming pared 4 bases from V and 2 bases from J, leaving 15 bases between. The CDR3 is 16 amino acids. In DNA form, the CDR3 reads TGCGCCAGCAGCCTTGCCTCCAGGGGAACCTACAATGAGCAGTTCTTC. Protein: CASSLASRGTYNEQFF.

The chain is built from TRBV24-1 and TRBJ2-2; perhaps TRBD2 as D (5 bases). CDR3 length equals 15 residues. The germline gives CDR1 KGHDR, CDR2 SFDVKD. The ends were cut back, 3 bases at V and 2 bases at J, with 9 bases in the middle. The CDR3 region has the DNA TGTGCCACCAGTGATGCCGGGATAAACACCGGGGAGCTGTTTTTT. It translates to CATSDAGINTGELFF.

CDR3 protein: CASSPLGTENTEAFF. CDR3 DNA: TGTGCCAGCTCACCACTAGGGACGGAGAACACTGAAGCTTTCTTT. The V gene is TRBV18, the J gene TRBJ1-1; perhaps TRBD1 as D (5 bases). The CDR3 is made up of 15 amino acids. Germline V gene lookup returns CDR1 KGHSH and CDR2 LQKENI. V was trimmed by 1 base and J by 1 base, leaving 10 bases between them.

The chain recombines TRBV7-2 with TRBJ2-7; D is uncertain. Germline V gene lookup returns CDR1 SGHTA and CDR2 FQGNSA. There are 14 residues in the CDR3. Trimming removed 7 bases from V and 3 bases from J, with 16 bases in between. The CDR3, as DNA: TGTGCCAGCACCTTGGGCGTCACGATCTACGAGCAGTACTTC. It specifies CASTLGVTIYEQYF.

This chain connects TRBV15 to TRBJ2-3; TRBD2 might be the D (6 bases). The CDR3 covers 14 residues. V lost 3 bases and J lost 2, with 9 bases in between. Germline loops: CDR1 LNHNV, CDR2 YYDKDF (reference sequence). The CDR3 here is CATSRWDFTDTQYF. The CDR3 DNA reads TGTGCCACCAGCAGGTGGGACTTCACAGATACGCAGTATTTT.

The chain recombines TRBV28 with TRBJ1-2, with a possible D match to TRBD1 (5 bases). Between the trimmed V and J ends, which lost 2 bases and 2 bases, there was a span of 9 bases. The CDR3 is 14 residues long. Germline V lookup: CDR1 MDHEN, CDR2 SYDVKM. The DNA of the CDR3 is TGTGCCAGCAGTTTAATCAGGGAGAACTATGGCTACACCTTC. This translates into CASSLIRENYGYTF.

This clone was found a few times. The J gene is TRBJ2-7, the V gene TRBV5-1; maybe TRBD2 (5 bases). CDR1 and CDR2 from the germline V gene are SGHRS and YFSETQ. Trimming took off 4 bases at V and 0 bases at J, with 17 bases between the two ends. The CDR3 is 16 residues long. Here the CDR3 reads CASSPSPGFGSYEQYF. The DNA for the CDR3 is TGCGCCAGCAGCCCATCCCCGGGGTTCGGCTCCTACGAGCAGTACTTC.

This sequence joins TRBV9 and TRBJ2-3, with TRBD2 as a possible D gene (5 bases). V was cut by 0 bases and J by 3 bases, with 8 bases left in between. Germline V gene data show CDR1 as SGDLS and CDR2 as YYNGEE. This CDR3 spans 14 amino acids. The CDR3 coding sequence is TGTGCCAGCAGCGTAGTACGGGATACAGATACGCAGTATTTT. Residues: CASSVVRDTDTQYF. The full variable domain, with the rest looked up from reference TRBV9 and TRBJ2-3, is DSGVTQTPKHLITATGQRVTLRCSPRSGDLSVYWYQQSLDQGLQFLIQYYNGEERAKGNILERFSAQQFPDLHSELNLSSLELGDSALYFCASSVVRDTDTQYFGPGTRLTVL.

The rearrangement joins TRBV9 to TRBJ2-7; 9 bases align to TRBD2. Germline V lookup: CDR1 SGDLS, CDR2 YYNGEE. V dropped 0 bases and J dropped 4; count of bases not matched to a gene: 8. This CDR3 is built from 16 residues. The CDR3 loop is CASSVEGLAGEYEQYF. CDR3 in DNA: TGTGCCAGCAGCGTAGAGGGGTTAGCGGGAGAGTACGAGCAGTACTTC.

The V and J genes are TRBV3-1 (or the pseudogene TRBV3-2) and TRBJ1-6, with D uncertain. The germline V gene encodes CDR1 LGHDT and CDR2 YNNKEL (reference sequence). The CDR3 runs to 16 residues. Trimming stripped 0 bases from V and 9 bases from J, with 15 bases between. The CDR3, as DNA: TGTGCCAGCAGCCAAGATGGGTCTCCTCTGGGTTCACCCCTCCACTTT. This codes for CASSQDGSPLGSPLHF.

J is TRBJ1-1 and V is TRBV5-1; TRBD1 aligns across 9 bases. Trimming removed 1 base from V and 1 base from J; junction bases left unmatched: 8. CDR3 length equals 17 residues. CDR1 is SGHRS, CDR2 YFSETQ, per germline. In DNA, the CDR3 is TGCGCCAGCAGCTTGCCACAGGGGGCAGAGGGGAACACTGAAGCTTTCTTT. Amino acid sequence: CASSLPQGAEGNTEAFF. The full variable domain, in which reference TRBV5-1 and TRBJ1-1 provide the parts outside the CDR3, is KAGVTQTPRYLIKTRGQQVTLSCSPISGHRSVSWYQQTPGQGLQFLFEYFSETQRNKGNFPGRFSGRQFSNSRSEMNVSTLELGDSALYLCASSLPQGAEGNTEAFFGQGTRLTVV.

The chain has TRBV19 and TRBJ1-6; the D gene is possibly TRBD1 (6 bases). V gave up 1 base and J gave up 10 bases, with 17 bases separating them. This CDR3 contains 16 residues. CDR1 is LNHDA and CDR2 is SQIVND in the germline V gene (reference sequence). Here the CDR3 DNA reads TGTGCCAGTAGTATAGTCCGGGGGAGGGGGAACTCACCCCTCCACTTT. Its protein product is CASSIVRGRGNSPLHF.

The chain employs TRBV6-5 and TRBJ2-7; weak D call: TRBD1 (6 bases). This CDR3 spans 13 amino acids. Trimming pared 8 bases from V and 0 bases from J, leaving 11 bases between. Looked up from germline, CDR1 is MNHEY and CDR2 is SVGAGI. In nucleotides, the CDR3 is TGTGCCAGCGTCCGGACAGACTCCTACGAGCAGTACTTC. Translation: CASVRTDSYEQYF.

The CDR3, as DNA: TGTGCCAGTAGTCGGGGACTAGTCGGCACCGGGGAGCTGTTTTTT. It translates to CASSRGLVGTGELFF. The J gene is TRBJ2-2, the V gene TRBV19, with 8 bases that match TRBD2. Trimming at V came to 5 bases and at J to 4 bases, leaving 6 bases not matched to a gene. The germline gives CDR1 LNHDA, CDR2 SQIVND (reference sequence). The CDR3 loop spans 15 amino acids.